What follows are 22 T cell receptor beta chains derived from one specimen sequenced in a study of shared clonotypes between healthy human individuals. The data were produced by immunoSEQ multiplex PCR, yet TCRdb's version contains in-frame clones alone and is incomplete. The table shows 600,000 to 750,000 clones, with approximately 72% occurring only once. Sequencing was performed on memory CD4+ T cells sorted from blood. The subset is: CD45RA-negative fraction. The receptors derive from a woman aged 25 to 39 in good health.

The J gene is TRBJ2-7, the V gene TRBV7-2; 11 bases line up with TRBD2. CDR1 is SGHTA, CDR2 FQGNSA, per germline. The CDR3 has 15 residues. J lost 5 bases, V lost 2 bases, and 5 bases had no gene match. The CDR3 nucleotides are TGTGCCAGCAGCTTACGTACTAGCGGGAGCGACGAGCAGTACTTC. This encodes CASSLRTSGSDEQYF.

The chain has TRBV7-8 and TRBJ2-7; either TRBD1 or TRBD2 may fit D (5 bases each). Trimming took off 1 base at V and 2 bases at J, with 18 bases between the two ends. The germline gives CDR1 SGHVS, CDR2 FQNEAQ. The CDR3 loop spans 17 amino acids. Written as DNA, the CDR3 is TGTGCCAGCAGCTTAGGGGGAGCCGGGACCGGGGCCTACGAGCAGTACTTC. Protein product: CASSLGGAGTGAYEQYF.

Remarks on this clone: One base away lies a much larger clone, so this may be a sequencing read error. This chain links TRBV6-1 with TRBJ2-7; no reliable D call. The germline V and J ends were trimmed by 2 bases and 4 bases, with 3 bases remaining between them. From germline, CDR1 is MNHNS and CDR2 SASEGT. The CDR3 is made up of 11 amino acids. CDR3 DNA: TGTGCCAGCAGTGAATGGTACGAGCAGTACTTC. Encoded protein: CASSEWYEQYF.

The chain has TRBV19 and TRBJ1-3; TRBD1 matches at 10 bases. The CDR3 consists of 16 residues. Trimming removed 6 bases from V and 0 bases from J; junction bases left unmatched: 5. Germline-derived CDR1 and CDR2 are LNHDA and SQIVND (reference sequence). The CDR3 DNA is TGTGCCAGTAGACCGGGACAGGGGCGCTCTGGAAACACCATATATTTT. It specifies CASRPGQGRSGNTIYF.

J is TRBJ2-3 and V is TRBV6-1, with D tentatively TRBD2 (6 bases). This CDR3 has 13 residues. V lost 4 bases to trimming and J lost 6 bases, with 11 bases between them. CDR1 and CDR2 from the germline V gene are MNHNS and SASEGT. The CDR3 protein is CASSVTSLDTQYF. CDR3 bases: TGTGCCAGCAGTGTAACTAGCTTGGATACGCAGTATTTT.

This clone was observed at least ten times. Distinct nucleotide sequences in the sample also encode this CDR3. The chain links TRBV6-6 to TRBJ2-3; D is uncertain. Germline CDR1 is MNHNY and CDR2 is SVGAGI (reference sequence). V lost 2 bases and J lost 4, with 4 bases in between. The CDR3 is made up of 12 amino acids. The CDR3 nucleotides read TGTGCCAGCAGTTACGCAGCAGATACGCAGTATTTT. As protein: CASSYAADTQYF.

V gene TRBV12-5 combines with J gene TRBJ2-3; no firm D call. The CDR3 is made up of 13 amino acids. Germline V CDR1 and CDR2: LGHNT, FRNRAP. V was pared by 8 bases and J by 1 base, with 10 bases between. CDR3 in amino acids: CASSSARTDTQYF. For the CDR3, the DNA is TGTGCTAGTTCGTCTGCACGCACAGATACGCAGTATTTT.

This clone has only a few counts. The rearrangement joins TRBV6-5 to TRBJ2-7; 7 bases match TRBD1. The J segment lost 2 bases and the V segment lost 7 bases, leaving 11 bases of the junction unmatched. CDR1 and CDR2 (germline): MNHEY, SVGAGI. This CDR3 has 15 amino acids. CDR3 in DNA: TGTGCCAGCACGTTGGGCCGGACAGGTGCCTACGAGCAGTACTTC. As protein: CASTLGRTGAYEQYF.

The chain combines TRBV28 with TRBJ1-2; 7 nucleotides line up with TRBD1. V was clipped by 5 bases and J by 7 bases; unmatched bases: 13. This CDR3 has 15 residues. Germline V CDR1 and CDR2: MDHEN, SYDVKM. DNA of the CDR3: TGTGCCAGCAGTACCGGAGGCGTCGACAGGGCTGGCTACACCTTC. Translation: CASSTGGVDRAGYTF.

The chain uses TRBV5-8 and TRBJ2-3, with 7 positions matching TRBD1. CDR3 length: 15 residues. The J segment lost 1 base and the V segment lost 0 bases, leaving 2 bases of the junction unmatched. Germline-derived CDR1 and CDR2 are SGHTS and YDEGEE. The CDR3 reads CASSLVQGGTDTQYF. Here the CDR3 DNA reads TGTGCCAGCAGCTTGGTGCAGGGGGGCACAGATACGCAGTATTTT.

This clone was picked up a small number of times. This chain links TRBV5-1 with TRBJ2-2, with 7 nucleotides matching TRBD1. This CDR3 has 15 residues. V was clipped by 2 bases and J by 6 bases; unmatched bases: 7. Germline CDR1 is SGHRS and CDR2 is YFSETQ. CDR3 nucleotides: TGCGCCAGCAGCTTCACCGGGACAGAAGCCGGGGAGCTGTTTTTT. Translation gives CASSFTGTEAGELFF.

Concerning this clone: The same CDR3 also results from other DNA sequences found in this sample. The chain joins TRBV19 to TRBJ1-4; D is unresolved. The CDR3 totals 14 residues. Germline-derived CDR1 and CDR2 are LNHDA and SQIVND (reference sequence). The germline V and J ends were trimmed by 7 bases and 8 bases, with 17 bases remaining between them. CDR3 coding DNA: TGTGCCAGTACCGCGGGTAAAGGGAGAGAAAAACTGTTTTTT. Its translation is CASTAGKGREKLFF.

This clone has only one observation. This chain uses TRBV9 with TRBJ1-3; D ambiguous. V was cut by 3 bases and J by 0 bases, with 16 bases left in between. This CDR3 is 17 amino acids long. CDR1 is SGDLS and CDR2 is YYNGEE in the germline V gene. In DNA form, the CDR3 reads TGTGCCAGCAGCGCGAGGCCCCAGGTGCCCTCTGGAAACACCATATATTTT. Translation: CASSARPQVPSGNTIYF.

This chain connects TRBV7-2 to TRBJ1-5; D is perhaps TRBD1 (5 bases). Per germline, CDR1 SGHTA and CDR2 FQGNSA. Trimming left V 4 bases short and J 6 bases short, with 19 bases between. The CDR3 contains 16 residues. CDR3: CASSSGARAQAQPQHF. The CDR3 DNA is TGTGCCAGCAGCTCCGGGGCCAGGGCGCAAGCTCAGCCCCAGCATTTT.

The chain recombines TRBV7-2 with TRBJ2-1, with 7 bases that match TRBD1. The CDR3 extends over 13 amino acids. The germline V gene encodes CDR1 SGHTA and CDR2 FQGNSA. V lost 3 bases, J lost 6 bases, and 2 bases stayed unmatched. In nucleotides, the CDR3 is TGTGCCAGCAGCTTCGACAGGGCCAATGAGCAGTTCTTC. This translates into CASSFDRANEQFF. The variable domain in full, with the rest retrieved from reference TRBV7-2 and TRBJ2-1, is GAGVSQSPSNKVTEKGKDVELRCDPISGHTALYWYRQSLGQGLEFLIYFQGNSAPDKSGLPSDRFSAERTGGSVSTLTIQRTQQEDSAVYLCASSFDRANEQFFGPGTRLTVL.

In this sample, this clone turned up many times. Other DNA sequences within the sample encode an identical CDR3. The chain uses TRBV9 and TRBJ1-2; 7 bases match TRBD1. The CDR3 runs 14 residues. V lost 3 bases and J lost 2; bases outside the gene matches: 4. The V gene's germline CDR1 is SGDLS and CDR2 YYNGEE. The CDR3 coding sequence is TGTGCCAGCAGCGCTGGGACAGAGAACTATGGCTACACCTTC. Translated, it gives CASSAGTENYGYTF. The whole variable domain, remainder taken from reference TRBV9 and TRBJ1-2, is DSGVTQTPKHLITATGQRVTLRCSPRSGDLSVYWYQQSLDQGLQFLIQYYNGEERAKGNILERFSAQQFPDLHSELNLSSLELGDSALYFCASSAGTENYGYTFGSGTRLTVV.

The rearrangement uses TRBV6-5 and TRBJ2-5, with TRBD2 matching over 12 bases. Germline V gives CDR1 MNHEY, CDR2 SVGAGI. The CDR3 sequence is 15 residues long. V gave up 2 bases and J gave up 9 bases; unmatched junction bases: 7. The CDR3 loop reads CASSYQGLAGSAQYF. CDR3 nucleotide sequence: TGTGCCAGCAGTTACCAGGGACTAGCGGGTTCTGCCCAGTACTTC.

This chain uses TRBV7-9 with TRBJ2-7, with D possibly being TRBD1 (6 bases). The CDR3 sequence is 16 residues long. Germline CDR1 and CDR2: SEHNR and FQNEAQ (reference sequence). V lost 4 bases to trimming and J lost 5 bases, with 21 bases between them. CDR3 loop: CASSSSPPQGLHEQYF. In nucleotides, the CDR3 is TGTGCCAGCAGCTCCTCCCCCCCACAGGGTTTACACGAGCAGTACTTC.

The chain couples TRBV2 to TRBJ1-4, with 7 bases fitting TRBD1. V trimming: 6 bases; J trimming: 6 bases; junction bases outside the gene matches: 7. The CDR3 runs 14 residues. Germline CDR1 is SNHLY and CDR2 is FYNNEI. For the CDR3, the DNA is TGTGCCAGCAGCCGACAGGGATGGGATGAAAAACTGTTTTTT. The encoded protein is CASSRQGWDEKLFF.

The chain carries TRBV5-1 and TRBJ2-3, with TRBD2 matching over 10 bases. The trim removed 4 bases at V and 2 bases at J, leaving 7 bases unmatched. Germline V gene sequence: CDR1 SGHRS, CDR2 YFSETQ. The length of the CDR3 is 16 residues. The CDR3 DNA sequence: TGCGCCAGCAGCCCAATACTAGCGGGATACACAGATACGCAGTATTTT. This sequence encodes CASSPILAGYTDTQYF. Looking up the rest from reference TRBV5-1 and TRBJ2-3 gives the full variable domain: KAGVTQTPRYLIKTRGQQVTLSCSPISGHRSVSWYQQTPGQGLQFLFEYFSETQRNKGNFPGRFSGRQFSNSRSEMNVSTLELGDSALYLCASSPILAGYTDTQYFGPGTRLTVL.

The rearrangement uses TRBV19 and TRBJ2-1; a possible D gene is TRBD2 (6 bases). Germline CDR1 is LNHDA and CDR2 is SQIVND (reference sequence). The CDR3 totals 15 residues. Trimming stripped 6 bases from V and 2 bases from J, with 14 bases between. The CDR3 here is CASRGSGNAYNEQFF. The CDR3, as DNA: TGTGCCAGTAGGGGTAGCGGAAATGCCTACAATGAGCAGTTCTTC.

This chain uses TRBV6-4 with TRBJ2-1; 7 bases fit TRBD1. Trimming at V came to 9 bases and at J to 4 bases, leaving 6 bases not matched to a gene. The CDR3 loop spans 13 amino acids. Germline V gives CDR1 MRHNA, CDR2 SNTAGT. The chain's CDR3 is CARTGTEYNEQFF. DNA for the CDR3: TGTGCCAGAACCGGGACAGAATACAATGAGCAGTTCTTC.